This record looks at one T cell receptor beta chain sequence and its context. Germline CDR1 is SGHRS and CDR2 is YFSETQ. There are 14 residues in the CDR3. Losses at the gene ends were 1 base for V and 4 bases for J; bases not matched to a gene: 3. The sample comes from a study of blood T cell repertoires in COVID-19. About the study: T cells, B-cell-depleted T cells, or PBMCs supplied cDNA or gDNA.

In the 2 weeks before study entry, exposed participants met a COVID-19 case, which was PCR-confirmed or clinician-diagnosed. Only in-frame clones appear in the TCRdb table, and some are missing; sequencing was by immunoSEQ multiplex PCR. This table has fewer than 350,000 clones, about 85% appearing once. The sequence came from a woman aged 25 to 39 who had been exposed to COVID-19. The V call is TRBV5-1, the J call TRBJ1-2, with 8 bases aligning to TRBD1. Material for sequencing was PBMCs or T cells enriched from blood (not recorded which). DNA of the CDR3: TGCGCCAGCAGCTTGACAGGGGGTTTCTATGGCTACACCTTC. Protein sequence: CASSLTGGFYGYTF.